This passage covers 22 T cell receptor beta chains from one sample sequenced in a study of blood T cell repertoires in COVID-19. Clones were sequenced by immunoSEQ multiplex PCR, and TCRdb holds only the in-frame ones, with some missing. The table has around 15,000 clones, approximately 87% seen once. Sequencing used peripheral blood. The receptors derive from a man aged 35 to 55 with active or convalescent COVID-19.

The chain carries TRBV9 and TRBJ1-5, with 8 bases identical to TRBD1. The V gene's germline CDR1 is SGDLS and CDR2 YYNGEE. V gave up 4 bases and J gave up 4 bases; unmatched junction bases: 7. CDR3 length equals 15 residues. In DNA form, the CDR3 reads TGTGCCAGCAGCTTAGGACAGGGCGCTAATCAGCCCCAGCATTTT. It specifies CASSLGQGANQPQHF.

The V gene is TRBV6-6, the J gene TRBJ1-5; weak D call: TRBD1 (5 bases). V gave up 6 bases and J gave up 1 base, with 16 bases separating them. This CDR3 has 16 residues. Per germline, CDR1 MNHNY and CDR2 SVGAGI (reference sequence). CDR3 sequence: CASRTGGNRSNQPQHF. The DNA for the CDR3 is TGTGCCAGCAGGACGGGGGGGAACCGAAGCAATCAGCCCCAGCATTTT.

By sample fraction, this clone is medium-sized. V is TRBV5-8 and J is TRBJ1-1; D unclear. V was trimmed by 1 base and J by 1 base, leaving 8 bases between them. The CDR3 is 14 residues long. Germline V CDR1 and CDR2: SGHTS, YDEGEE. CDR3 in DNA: TGTGCCAGCAGCTTGACAGACGGGAACACTGAAGCTTTCTTT. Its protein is CASSLTDGNTEAFF.

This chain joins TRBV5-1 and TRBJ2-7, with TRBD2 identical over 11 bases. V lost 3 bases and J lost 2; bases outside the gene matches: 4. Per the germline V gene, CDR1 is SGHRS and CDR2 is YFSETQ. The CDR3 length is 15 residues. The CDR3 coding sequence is TGCGCCAGCAGCTCCCGACTAGCGGGAACCTACGAGCAGTACTTC. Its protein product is CASSSRLAGTYEQYF.

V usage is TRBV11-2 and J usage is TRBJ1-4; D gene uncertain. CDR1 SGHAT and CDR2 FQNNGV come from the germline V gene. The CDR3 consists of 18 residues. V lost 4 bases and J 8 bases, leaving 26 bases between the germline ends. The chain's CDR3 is CASSSSSAYQSAGEKLFF. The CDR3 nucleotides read TGTGCCAGCAGCTCTTCTTCAGCTTATCAGAGCGCGGGAGAAAAACTGTTTTTT.

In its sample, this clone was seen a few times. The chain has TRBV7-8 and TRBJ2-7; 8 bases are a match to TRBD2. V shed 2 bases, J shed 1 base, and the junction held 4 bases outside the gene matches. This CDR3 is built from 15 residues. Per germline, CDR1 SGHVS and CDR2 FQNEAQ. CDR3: CASSLREGSSYEQYF. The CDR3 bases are TGTGCCAGCAGCTTACGGGAGGGAAGTTCCTACGAGCAGTACTTC.

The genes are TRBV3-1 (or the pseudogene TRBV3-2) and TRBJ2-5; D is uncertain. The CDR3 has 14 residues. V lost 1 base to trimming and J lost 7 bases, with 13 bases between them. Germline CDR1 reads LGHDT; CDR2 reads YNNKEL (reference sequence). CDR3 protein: CASSQVYQEWTQYF. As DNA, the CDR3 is TGTGCCAGCAGCCAAGTCTATCAGGAATGGACCCAGTACTTC.

The CDR3 loop reads CASSLLAGMETQYF. The CDR3 DNA reads TGTGCCAGCAGCCTACTAGCGGGGATGGAGACCCAGTACTTC. The chain has TRBV5-5 and TRBJ2-5; 10 bases align to TRBD2. Germline V gene sequence: CDR1 SGHKS, CDR2 YYEKEE (reference sequence). The V and J ends lost 4 bases and 5 bases, in that order; junction bases with no gene match: 5. CDR3 length: 14 residues.

The CDR3, as DNA: TGCAGCGTTAAGGGTAGCGCGGTTGGAGAGACCCAGTACTTC. Its protein product is CSVKGSAVGETQYF. This rearrangement joins TRBV29-1 to TRBJ2-5; D might be TRBD2 (5 bases). CDR1 and CDR2 (germline): SQVTM, ANQGSEA. This CDR3 is built from 14 residues. Trimming cost V 5 bases and J 4 bases, with 17 bases left between them. The full variable domain, rest sourced from reference TRBV29-1 and TRBJ2-5, is SAVISQKPSRDICQRGTSLTIQCQVDSQVTMMFWYRQQPGQSLTLIATANQGSEATYESGFVIDKFPISRPNLTFSTLTVSNMSPEDSSIYLCSVKGSAVGETQYFGPGTRLLVL.

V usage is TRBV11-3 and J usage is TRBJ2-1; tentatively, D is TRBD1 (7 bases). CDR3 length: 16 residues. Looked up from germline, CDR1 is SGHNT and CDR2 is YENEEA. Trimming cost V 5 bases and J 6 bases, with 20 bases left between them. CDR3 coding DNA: TGTGCCAGCAGCCCCGACAGGTTTCAGGGGGGCAATGAGCAGTTCTTC. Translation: CASSPDRFQGGNEQFF.

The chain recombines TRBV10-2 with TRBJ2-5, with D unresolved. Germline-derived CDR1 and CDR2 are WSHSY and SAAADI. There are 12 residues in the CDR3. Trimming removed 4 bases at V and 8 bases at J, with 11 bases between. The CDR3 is CASSGVSDTQYF. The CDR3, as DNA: TGCGCCAGCAGTGGAGTCAGCGACACCCAGTACTTC.

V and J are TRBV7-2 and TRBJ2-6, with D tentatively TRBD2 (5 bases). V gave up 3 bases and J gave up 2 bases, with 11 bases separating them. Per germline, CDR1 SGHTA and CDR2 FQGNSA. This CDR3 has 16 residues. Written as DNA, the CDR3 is TGTGCCAGCAGCTTCTCGGCGGGTACTGGGGCCAACGTCCTGACTTTC. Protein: CASSFSAGTGANVLTF.

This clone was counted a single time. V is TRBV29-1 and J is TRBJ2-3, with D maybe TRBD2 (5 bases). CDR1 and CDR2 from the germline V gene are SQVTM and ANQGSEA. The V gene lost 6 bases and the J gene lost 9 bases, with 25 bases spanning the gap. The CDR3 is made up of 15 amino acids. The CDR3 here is CSVGVAPREPWTQYF. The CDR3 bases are TGCAGCGTGGGAGTGGCCCCTCGGGAACCGTGGACGCAGTATTTT.

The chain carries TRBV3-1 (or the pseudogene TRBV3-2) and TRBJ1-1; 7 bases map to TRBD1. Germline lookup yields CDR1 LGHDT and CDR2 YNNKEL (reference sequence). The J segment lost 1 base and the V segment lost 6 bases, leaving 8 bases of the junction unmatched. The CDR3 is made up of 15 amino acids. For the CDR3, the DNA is TGTGCCAGCAGTTTATCAGGGGGATCGAACACTGAAGCTTTCTTT. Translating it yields CASSLSGGSNTEAFF.

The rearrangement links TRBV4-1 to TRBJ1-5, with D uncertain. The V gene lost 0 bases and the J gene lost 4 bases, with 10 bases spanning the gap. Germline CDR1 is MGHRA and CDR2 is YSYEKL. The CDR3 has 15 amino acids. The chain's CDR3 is CASSQDFPRNQPQHF. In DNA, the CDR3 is TGCGCCAGCAGCCAAGATTTCCCGAGAAATCAGCCCCAGCATTTT.

The CDR3: CASSPTGREQYF. Here the CDR3 DNA reads TGTGCCAGCAGTCCGACAGGGAGAGAGCAGTACTTC. This chain joins TRBV6-5 and TRBJ2-7; 7 bases align to TRBD1. The J segment lost 7 bases and the V segment lost 5 bases, leaving 5 bases of the junction unmatched. CDR3 size: 12 residues. Germline loops: CDR1 MNHEY, CDR2 SVGAGI.

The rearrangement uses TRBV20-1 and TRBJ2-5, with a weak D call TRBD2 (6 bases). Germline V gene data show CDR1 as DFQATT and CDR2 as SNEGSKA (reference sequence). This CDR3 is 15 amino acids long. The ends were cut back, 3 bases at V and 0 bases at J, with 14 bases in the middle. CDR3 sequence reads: CSASAGLAYQETQYF. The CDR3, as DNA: TGCAGTGCTAGTGCGGGACTGGCGTACCAAGAGACCCAGTACTTC.

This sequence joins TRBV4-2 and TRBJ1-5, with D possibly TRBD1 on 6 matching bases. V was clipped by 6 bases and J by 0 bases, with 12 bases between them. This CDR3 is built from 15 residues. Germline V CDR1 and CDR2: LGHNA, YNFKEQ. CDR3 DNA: TGTGCCAGCAGTCGGGCAGGGGCTAGCAATCAGCCCCAGCATTTT. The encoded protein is CASSRAGASNQPQHF.

The CDR3 sequence: CASSVVTGGRDTQYF. DNA of the CDR3: TGTGCCAGCAGCGTAGTTACGGGGGGGCGGGATACGCAGTATTTT. V and J are TRBV9 and TRBJ2-3; TRBD2 matches at 8 bases. The germline gives CDR1 SGDLS, CDR2 YYNGEE. This CDR3 is 15 amino acids long. The V and J ends lost 0 bases and 6 bases, in that order; junction bases with no gene match: 6.

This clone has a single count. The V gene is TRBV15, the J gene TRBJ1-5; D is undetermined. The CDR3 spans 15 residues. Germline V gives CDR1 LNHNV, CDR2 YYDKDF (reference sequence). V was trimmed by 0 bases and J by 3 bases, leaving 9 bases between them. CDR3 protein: CATSREGGNNQPQHF. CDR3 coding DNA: TGTGCCACCAGCAGAGAAGGAGGAAACAATCAGCCCCAGCATTTT.

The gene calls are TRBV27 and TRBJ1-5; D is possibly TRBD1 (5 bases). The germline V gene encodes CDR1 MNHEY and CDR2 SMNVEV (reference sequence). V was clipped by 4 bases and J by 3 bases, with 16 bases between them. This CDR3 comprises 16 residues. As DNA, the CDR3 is TGTGCCAGCAGTTCCTCCACCAACAGGTACAATCAGCCCCAGCATTTT. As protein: CASSSSTNRYNQPQHF.

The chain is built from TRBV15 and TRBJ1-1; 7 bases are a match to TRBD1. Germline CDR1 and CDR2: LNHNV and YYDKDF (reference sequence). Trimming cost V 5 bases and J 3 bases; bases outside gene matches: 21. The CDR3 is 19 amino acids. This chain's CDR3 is CATSGGGAWDRRGDTEAFF. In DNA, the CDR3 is TGTGCCACCAGCGGTGGAGGGGCGTGGGACAGAAGGGGTGACACTGAAGCTTTCTTT.